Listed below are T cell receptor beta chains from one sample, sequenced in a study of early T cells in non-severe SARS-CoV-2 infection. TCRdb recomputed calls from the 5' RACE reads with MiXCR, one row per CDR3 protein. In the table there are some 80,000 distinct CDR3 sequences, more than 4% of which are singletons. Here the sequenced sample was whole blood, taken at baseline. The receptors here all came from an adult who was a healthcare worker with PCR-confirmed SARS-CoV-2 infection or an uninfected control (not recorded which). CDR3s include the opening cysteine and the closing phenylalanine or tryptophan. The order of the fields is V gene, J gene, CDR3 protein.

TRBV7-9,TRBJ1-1,CASSLSGANTEAFF
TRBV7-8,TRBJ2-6,CASSLVGGTGANVLTF
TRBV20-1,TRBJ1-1,CSASTGTLEAFF
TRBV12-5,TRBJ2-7,CASGRGGSSYEQYF
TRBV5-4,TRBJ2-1,CASSVGSHNEQFF
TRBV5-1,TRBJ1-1,CASSSPGVNTEAFF
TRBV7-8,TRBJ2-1,CASSLAASSYNEQFF
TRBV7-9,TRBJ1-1,CASSDSLSSGTEAFF
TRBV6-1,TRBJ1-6,CASSDLDRATSPLHF
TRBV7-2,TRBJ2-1,CASSQSGRDANEQFF
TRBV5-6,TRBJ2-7,CASSWTGAPYEQYF
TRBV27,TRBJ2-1,CASSLTRYNEQFF
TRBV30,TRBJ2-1,CARSGTYNEQFF
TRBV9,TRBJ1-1,CASSVVGKNEAFF
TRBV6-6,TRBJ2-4,CASSYLEGLAGEWVNIQYF
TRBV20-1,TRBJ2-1,CSAVLAGGRNEQFF
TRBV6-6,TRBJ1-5,CASSSSGVGNQPQHF
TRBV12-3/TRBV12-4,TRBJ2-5,CASSLPTEQETQYF
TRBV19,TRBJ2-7,CASSRLAGAYEQYF
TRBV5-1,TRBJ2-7,CASSLSVSSEQYF
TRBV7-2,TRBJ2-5,CASSFGLAGARETQYF
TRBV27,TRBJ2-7,CASSTGRSYEQYF
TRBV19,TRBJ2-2,CASSSTGDAGELFF
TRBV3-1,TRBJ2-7,CASSQKDRTYEQYF
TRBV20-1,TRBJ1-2,CSAAPGGSYGYTF
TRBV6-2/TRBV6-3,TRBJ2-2,CASSRLTSEVTGELFF
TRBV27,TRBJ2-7,CASSRTGAGNYEQYF
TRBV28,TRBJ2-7,CASRLRGDPYEQYF
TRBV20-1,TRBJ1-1,CSARVQTGRDTEAFF
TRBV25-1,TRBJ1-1,CASSEWGADTEAFF
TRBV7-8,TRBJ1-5,CASSFSFGGSNQPQHF
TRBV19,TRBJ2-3,CASTPRRTGGGTDTQYF
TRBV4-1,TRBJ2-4,CASSQVLGAGGKNIQYF
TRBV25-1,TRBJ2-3,CASTVSTDTQYF
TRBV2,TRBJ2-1,CASSVDLGTGPASGRSYNEQFF
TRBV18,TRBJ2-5,CASSRGAEYQETQYF
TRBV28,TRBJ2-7,CASAQGGNFRSQYF
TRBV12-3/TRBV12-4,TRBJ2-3,CASSLYGRARDTQYF
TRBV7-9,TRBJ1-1,CASSLENTEAFF
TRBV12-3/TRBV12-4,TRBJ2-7,CASSPVGPTGFEQYF
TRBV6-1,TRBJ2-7,CASKLGSVSYEQYF
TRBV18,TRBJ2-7,CASSPRSTGRSYEQYF
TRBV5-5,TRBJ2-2,CASRGDRGRSGELFF